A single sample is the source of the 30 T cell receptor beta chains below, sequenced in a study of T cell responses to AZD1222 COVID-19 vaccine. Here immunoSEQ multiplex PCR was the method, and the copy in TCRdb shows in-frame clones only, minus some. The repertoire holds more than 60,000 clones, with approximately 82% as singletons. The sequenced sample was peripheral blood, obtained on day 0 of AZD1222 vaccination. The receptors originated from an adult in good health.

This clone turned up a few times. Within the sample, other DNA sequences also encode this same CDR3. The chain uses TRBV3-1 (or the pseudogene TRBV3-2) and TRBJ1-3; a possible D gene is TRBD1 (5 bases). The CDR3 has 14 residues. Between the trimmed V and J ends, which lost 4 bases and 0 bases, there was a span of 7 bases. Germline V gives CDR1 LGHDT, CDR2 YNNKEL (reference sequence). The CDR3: CASSRGDSGNTIYF. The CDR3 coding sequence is TGTGCCAGCAGCCGAGGGGACTCTGGAAACACCATATATTTT.

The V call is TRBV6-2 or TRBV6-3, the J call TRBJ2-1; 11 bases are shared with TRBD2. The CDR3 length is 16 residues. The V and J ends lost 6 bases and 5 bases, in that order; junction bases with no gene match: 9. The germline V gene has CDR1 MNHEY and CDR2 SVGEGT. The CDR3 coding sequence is TGTGCCAGCAGATACCTACTAGCGGGAGAGGACAATGAGCAGTTCTTC. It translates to CASRYLLAGEDNEQFF.

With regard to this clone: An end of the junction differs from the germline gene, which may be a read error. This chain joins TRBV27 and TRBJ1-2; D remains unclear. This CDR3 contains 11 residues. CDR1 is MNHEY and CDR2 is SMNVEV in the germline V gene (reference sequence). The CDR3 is CASSLSTSTGF. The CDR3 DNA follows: TGTGCCAGCAGTTTATCGACCAGCACTGGTTTC.

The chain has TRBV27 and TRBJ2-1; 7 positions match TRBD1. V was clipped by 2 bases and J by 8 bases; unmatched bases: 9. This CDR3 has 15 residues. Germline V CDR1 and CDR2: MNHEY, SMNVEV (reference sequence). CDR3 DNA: TGTGCCAGCAGTTTAGGGCAGGGGGAACTCGATGAGCAGTTCTTC. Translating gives CASSLGQGELDEQFF.

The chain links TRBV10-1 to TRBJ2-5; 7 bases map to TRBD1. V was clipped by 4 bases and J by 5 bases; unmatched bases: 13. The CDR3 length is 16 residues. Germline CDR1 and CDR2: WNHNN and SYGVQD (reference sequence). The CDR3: CASSGWRQGVVETQYF. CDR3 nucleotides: TGCGCCAGCAGTGGATGGCGGCAGGGGGTAGTGGAGACCCAGTACTTC.

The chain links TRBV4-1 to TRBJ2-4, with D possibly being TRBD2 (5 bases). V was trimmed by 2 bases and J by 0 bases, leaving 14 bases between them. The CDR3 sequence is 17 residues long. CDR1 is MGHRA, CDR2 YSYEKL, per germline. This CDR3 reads CASSQITRDEAKNIQYF. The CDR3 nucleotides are TGCGCCAGCAGCCAAATAACTAGAGATGAAGCCAAAAACATTCAGTACTTC.

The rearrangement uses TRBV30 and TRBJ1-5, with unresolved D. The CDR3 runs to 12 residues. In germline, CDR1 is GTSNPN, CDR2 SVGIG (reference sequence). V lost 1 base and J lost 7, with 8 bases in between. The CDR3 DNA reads TGTGCCTGGAGTGGGGGAGACCAGCCCCAGCATTTT. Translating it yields CAWSGGDQPQHF.

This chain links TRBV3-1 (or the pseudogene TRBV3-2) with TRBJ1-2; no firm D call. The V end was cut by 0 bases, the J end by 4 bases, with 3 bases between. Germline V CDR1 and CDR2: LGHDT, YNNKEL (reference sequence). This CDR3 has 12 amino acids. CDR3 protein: CASSQDTYGYTF. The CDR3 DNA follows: TGTGCCAGCAGCCAAGACACCTATGGCTACACCTTC.

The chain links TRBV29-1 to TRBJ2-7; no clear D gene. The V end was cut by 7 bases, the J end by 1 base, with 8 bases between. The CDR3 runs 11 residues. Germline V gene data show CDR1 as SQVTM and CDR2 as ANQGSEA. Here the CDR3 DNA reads TGCAGCGCCGTTGTGTCCTACGAGCAGTACTTC. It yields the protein CSAVVSYEQYF.

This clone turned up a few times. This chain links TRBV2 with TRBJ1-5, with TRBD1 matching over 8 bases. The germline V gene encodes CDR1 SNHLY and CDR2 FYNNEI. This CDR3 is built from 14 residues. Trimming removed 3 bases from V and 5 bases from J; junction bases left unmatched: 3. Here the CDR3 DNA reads TGTGCCAGCAGTGAGAACAGGGGGTATCAGCCCCAGCATTTT. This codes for CASSENRGYQPQHF.

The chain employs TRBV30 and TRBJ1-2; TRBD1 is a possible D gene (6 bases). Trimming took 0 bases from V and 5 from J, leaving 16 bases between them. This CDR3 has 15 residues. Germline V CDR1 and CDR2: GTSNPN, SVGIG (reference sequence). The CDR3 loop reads CAWSVTVVGAYGYTF. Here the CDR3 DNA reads TGTGCCTGGAGTGTAACTGTAGTGGGGGCATATGGCTACACCTTC.

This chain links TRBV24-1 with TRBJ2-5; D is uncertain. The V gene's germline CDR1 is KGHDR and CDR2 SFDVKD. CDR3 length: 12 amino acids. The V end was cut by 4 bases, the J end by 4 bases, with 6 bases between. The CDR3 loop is CATSEWGETQYF. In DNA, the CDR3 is TGTGCCACCAGTGAGTGGGGAGAGACCCAGTACTTC.

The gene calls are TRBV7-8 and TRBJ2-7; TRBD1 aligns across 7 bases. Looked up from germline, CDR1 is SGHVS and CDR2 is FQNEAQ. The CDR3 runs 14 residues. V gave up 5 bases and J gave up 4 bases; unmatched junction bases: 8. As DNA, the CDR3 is TGTGCCAGCAGCCCTACAGGGGTCCCTTACGAGCAGTACTTC. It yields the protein CASSPTGVPYEQYF.

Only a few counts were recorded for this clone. CDR3: CASSVGSVPNTEAFF. The CDR3 DNA is TGTGCCAGCAGCGTAGGGAGTGTCCCTAACACTGAAGCTTTCTTT. The gene calls are TRBV9 and TRBJ1-1; D is unresolved. The germline gives CDR1 SGDLS, CDR2 YYNGEE. The CDR3 is 15 residues long. Trimming took 0 bases from V and 2 from J, leaving 11 bases between them. Full variable domain (outside the CDR3, taken from reference TRBV9 and TRBJ1-1): DSGVTQTPKHLITATGQRVTLRCSPRSGDLSVYWYQQSLDQGLQFLIQYYNGEERAKGNILERFSAQQFPDLHSELNLSSLELGDSALYFCASSVGSVPNTEAFFGQGTRLTVV.

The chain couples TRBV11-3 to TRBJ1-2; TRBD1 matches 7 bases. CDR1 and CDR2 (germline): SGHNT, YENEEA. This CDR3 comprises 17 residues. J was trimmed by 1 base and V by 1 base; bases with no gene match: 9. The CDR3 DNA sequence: TGTGCCAGCAGCTTAGTTTACGGCAGGGGGAGTAACTATGGCTACACCTTC. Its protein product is CASSLVYGRGSNYGYTF.

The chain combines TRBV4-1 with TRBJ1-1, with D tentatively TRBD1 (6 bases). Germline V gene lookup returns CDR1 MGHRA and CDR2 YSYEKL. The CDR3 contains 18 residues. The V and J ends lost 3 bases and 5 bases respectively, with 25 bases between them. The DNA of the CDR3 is TGCGCCAGCAGCCATCCCGTAAGCCCCGACACAGGGAGGACTGAAGCTTTCTTT. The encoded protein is CASSHPVSPDTGRTEAFF.

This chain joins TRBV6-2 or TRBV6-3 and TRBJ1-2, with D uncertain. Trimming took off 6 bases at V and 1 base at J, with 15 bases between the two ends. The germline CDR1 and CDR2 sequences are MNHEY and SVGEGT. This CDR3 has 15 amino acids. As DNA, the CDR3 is TGTGCCAGCAGCAGTGCCTTGGATGGTAACTATGGCTACACCTTC. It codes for CASSSALDGNYGYTF.

The CDR3 DNA follows: TGTGCCAGCAGGCCCGGACAGGGTTTGAGCTACACCTTC. Its protein product is CASRPGQGLSYTF. The chain recombines TRBV28 with TRBJ1-2; 8 bases line up with TRBD1. The V segment lost 6 bases and the J segment 9 bases; nucleotides outside the gene matches: 9. The CDR3 contains 13 residues. Germline-derived CDR1 and CDR2 are MDHEN and SYDVKM.

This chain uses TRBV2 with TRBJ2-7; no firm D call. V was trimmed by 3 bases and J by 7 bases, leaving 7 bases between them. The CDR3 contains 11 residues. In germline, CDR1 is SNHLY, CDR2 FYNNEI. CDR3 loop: CASSEAREQYF. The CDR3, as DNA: TGTGCCAGCAGTGAGGCTAGGGAGCAGTACTTC.

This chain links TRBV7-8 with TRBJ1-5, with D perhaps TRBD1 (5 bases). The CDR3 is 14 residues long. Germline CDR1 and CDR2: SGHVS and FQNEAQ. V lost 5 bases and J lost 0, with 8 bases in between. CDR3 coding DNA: TGTGCCAGCAGCGGGGGTATTAGCAATCAGCCCCAGCATTTT. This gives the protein CASSGGISNQPQHF.

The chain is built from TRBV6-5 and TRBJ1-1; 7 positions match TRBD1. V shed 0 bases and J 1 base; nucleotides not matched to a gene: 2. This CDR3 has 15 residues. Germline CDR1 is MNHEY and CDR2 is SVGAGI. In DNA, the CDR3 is TGTGCCAGCAGTTACTCATGGGACAGGAACACTGAAGCTTTCTTT. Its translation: CASSYSWDRNTEAFF.

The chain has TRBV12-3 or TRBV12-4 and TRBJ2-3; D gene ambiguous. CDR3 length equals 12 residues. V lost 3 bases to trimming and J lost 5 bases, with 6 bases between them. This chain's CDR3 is CASSFQRDTQYF. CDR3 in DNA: TGTGCCAGCAGTTTTCAGCGAGATACGCAGTATTTT.

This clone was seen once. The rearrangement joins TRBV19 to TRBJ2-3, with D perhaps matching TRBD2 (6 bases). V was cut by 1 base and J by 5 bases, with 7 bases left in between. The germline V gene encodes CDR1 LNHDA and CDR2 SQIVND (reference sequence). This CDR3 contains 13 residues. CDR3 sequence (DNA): TGTGCCAGTAGTATAGGGCGGGGAGATACGCAGTATTTT. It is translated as CASSIGRGDTQYF.

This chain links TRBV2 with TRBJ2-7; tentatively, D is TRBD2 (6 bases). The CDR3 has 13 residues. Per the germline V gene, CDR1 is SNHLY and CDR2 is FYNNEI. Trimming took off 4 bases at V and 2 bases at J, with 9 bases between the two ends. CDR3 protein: CASSARTTYEQYF. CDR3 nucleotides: TGTGCCAGCAGTGCAAGGACTACCTACGAGCAGTACTTC.

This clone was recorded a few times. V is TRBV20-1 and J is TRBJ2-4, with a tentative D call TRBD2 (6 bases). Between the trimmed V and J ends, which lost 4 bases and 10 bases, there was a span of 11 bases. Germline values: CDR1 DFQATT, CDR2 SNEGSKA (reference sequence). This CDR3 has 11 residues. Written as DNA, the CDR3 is TGCAGTGCTACCACGGGGGAAATTCAGTACTTC. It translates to CSATTGEIQYF.

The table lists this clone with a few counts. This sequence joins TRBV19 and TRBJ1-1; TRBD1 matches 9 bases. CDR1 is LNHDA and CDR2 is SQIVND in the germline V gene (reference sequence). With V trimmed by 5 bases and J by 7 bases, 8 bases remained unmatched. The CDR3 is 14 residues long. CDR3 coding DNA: TGTGCCAGTAGTCAAACAGGGGGCTTCAGTGAAGCTTTCTTT. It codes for CASSQTGGFSEAFF.

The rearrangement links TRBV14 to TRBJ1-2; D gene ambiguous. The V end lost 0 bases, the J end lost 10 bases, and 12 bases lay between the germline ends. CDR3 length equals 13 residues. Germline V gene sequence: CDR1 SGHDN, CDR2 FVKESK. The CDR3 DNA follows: TGTGCCAGCAGCCAAGAAGCACAATCTGTCTACACCTTC. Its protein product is CASSQEAQSVYTF.

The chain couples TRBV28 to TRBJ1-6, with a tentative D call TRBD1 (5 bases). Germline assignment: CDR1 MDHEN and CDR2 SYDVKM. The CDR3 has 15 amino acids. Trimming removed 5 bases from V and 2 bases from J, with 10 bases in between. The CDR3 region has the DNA TGTGCCAGCAGTGCAGGGTCAACCTATAATTCACCCCTCCACTTT. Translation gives CASSAGSTYNSPLHF.

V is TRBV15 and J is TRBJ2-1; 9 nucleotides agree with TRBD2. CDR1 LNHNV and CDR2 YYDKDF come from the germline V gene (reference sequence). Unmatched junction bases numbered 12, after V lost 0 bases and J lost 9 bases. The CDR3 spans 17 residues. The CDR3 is CATSRDHRGRGRGEQFF. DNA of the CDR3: TGTGCCACCAGCAGAGATCATCGGGGGCGCGGGAGGGGTGAGCAGTTCTTC.

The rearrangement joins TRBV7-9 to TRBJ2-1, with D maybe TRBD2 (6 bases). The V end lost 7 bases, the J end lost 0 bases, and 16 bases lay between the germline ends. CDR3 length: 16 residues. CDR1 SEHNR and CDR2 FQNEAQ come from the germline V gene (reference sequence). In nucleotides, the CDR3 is TGTGCCAGCACCCCTAGCGATGTGAGCTCCTACAATGAGCAGTTCTTC. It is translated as CASTPSDVSSYNEQFF.